Listed below are T cell receptor beta chains from one sample, sequenced in a study of OX40 agonist ivuxolimab in advanced cancers. Here immunoSEQ multiplex PCR was the method, and the copy in TCRdb shows in-frame clones only, minus some. The sample lists about 46,000 clones; 70% to 90% were seen once. The sample consisted of CD4+ or CD8+ T cells sorted from blood, taken in a trial of the OX40 agonist ivuxolimab. These receptors all come from an adult with an advanced solid tumor such as melanoma, head and neck, liver or kidney cancer. Both conserved end residues are part of each CDR3. A D gene is named only where the DNA matches it firmly. The size field is filled for only some rows; it gives once, few, many or a size class.

v_call: TRBV11-2
d_call: -
clone_size: -
j_call: TRBJ2-1
cdr3_aa: CASSPRPDNEQFF
cdr3_nt: TGTGCCAGCAGCCCCCGACCGGATAATGAGCAGTTCTTC

v_call: TRBV4-1
d_call: -
clone_size: -
j_call: TRBJ2-5
cdr3_aa: CASSQAPGQTTQETQYF
cdr3_nt: TGCGCCAGCAGCCAAGCTCCAGGTCAGACAACTCAAGAGACCCAGTACTTC

v_call: TRBV18
d_call: TRBD2
clone_size: -
j_call: TRBJ2-3
cdr3_aa: CASSPGLAGADTQYF
cdr3_nt: TGTGCCAGCTCACCAGGACTAGCGGGAGCAGATACGCAGTATTTT

v_call: TRBV27
d_call: -
clone_size: -
j_call: TRBJ2-5
cdr3_aa: CASSSRGRGGETQYF
cdr3_nt: TGTGCCAGCAGTTCTAGAGGGAGGGGGGGTGAGACCCAGTACTTC

v_call: TRBV7-9
d_call: -
clone_size: -
j_call: TRBJ2-5
cdr3_aa: CASSLTQGGETQYF
cdr3_nt: TGTGCCAGCAGCTTAACACAGGGCGGGGAGACCCAGTACTTC

v_call: TRBV9
d_call: -
clone_size: -
j_call: TRBJ2-5
cdr3_aa: CASSVGLMKETQYF
cdr3_nt: TGTGCCAGCAGCGTGGGCTTAATGAAGGAGACCCAGTACTTC

v_call: TRBV7-6
d_call: TRBD1
clone_size: -
j_call: TRBJ2-7
cdr3_aa: CASSRGQEVTYEQYF
cdr3_nt: TGTGCCAGCAGCCGCGGACAGGAAGTAACCTACGAGCAGTACTTC

v_call: TRBV7-9
d_call: TRBD2
clone_size: -
j_call: TRBJ2-7
cdr3_aa: CAINPGLAGNEQYF
cdr3_nt: TGTGCCATCAACCCGGGACTAGCGGGGAACGAGCAGTACTTC

v_call: TRBV4-1
d_call: -
clone_size: -
j_call: TRBJ1-5
cdr3_aa: CASSQDWEDFREPQHF
cdr3_nt: TGCGCCAGCAGCCAAGATTGGGAGGACTTCAGGGAGCCCCAGCATTTT

v_call: TRBV30
d_call: -
clone_size: -
j_call: TRBJ1-1
cdr3_aa: CAWSEVGGAFF
cdr3_nt: TGTGCCTGGAGTGAGGTAGGGGGAGCTTTCTTT

v_call: TRBV27
d_call: -
clone_size: -
j_call: TRBJ2-7
cdr3_aa: CASGAGQIPYEQYF
cdr3_nt: TGTGCCAGCGGGGCGGGGCAGATTCCCTACGAGCAGTACTTC

v_call: TRBV7-2
d_call: -
clone_size: -
j_call: TRBJ2-5
cdr3_aa: CASSFNRAKETQYF
cdr3_nt: TGTGCCAGCAGCTTTAACCGGGCAAAAGAGACCCAGTACTTC

v_call: TRBV19
d_call: -
clone_size: -
j_call: TRBJ2-1
cdr3_aa: CASSTYNEQFF
cdr3_nt: TGTGCCAGTAGTACATACAATGAGCAGTTCTTC

v_call: TRBV5-8
d_call: -
clone_size: -
j_call: TRBJ2-2
cdr3_aa: CASSLAVRQDHTGELFF
cdr3_nt: TGTGCCAGCAGCTTGGCCGTTAGGCAGGATCACACCGGGGAGCTGTTTTTT

v_call: TRBV30
d_call: -
clone_size: -
j_call: TRBJ2-2
cdr3_aa: CAWSTHLKSPSYTGELFF
cdr3_nt: TGTGCCTGGAGTACTCACCTAAAGAGCCCATCCTACACCGGGGAGCTGTTTTTT

v_call: TRBV30
d_call: -
clone_size: -
j_call: TRBJ1-2
cdr3_aa: CAWSSANYGYTF
cdr3_nt: TGTGCCTGGAGTTCGGCTAACTATGGCTACACCTTC

v_call: TRBV7-9
d_call: -
clone_size: -
j_call: TRBJ2-5
cdr3_aa: CASSRGSQETQYF
cdr3_nt: TGTGCCAGCAGCCGAGGGAGTCAAGAGACCCAGTACTTC

v_call: TRBV6-6
d_call: -
clone_size: -
j_call: TRBJ1-1
cdr3_aa: CASLLGETEAFF
cdr3_nt: TGTGCCAGCCTTCTGGGGGAGACTGAAGCTTTCTTT

v_call: TRBV6-6
d_call: -
clone_size: once
j_call: TRBJ2-7
cdr3_aa: CASREDRKGLEQYF
cdr3_nt: TGTGCCAGCAGAGAAGACAGGAAGGGACTCGAGCAGTACTTC

v_call: TRBV13
d_call: -
clone_size: -
j_call: TRBJ2-5
cdr3_aa: CASSRGPAPETQYF
cdr3_nt: TGTGCCAGCAGCCGAGGCCCTGCCCCGGAGACCCAGTACTTC

v_call: TRBV6-1
d_call: -
clone_size: -
j_call: TRBJ1-1
cdr3_aa: CASSEIIDRSGTEAFF
cdr3_nt: TGTGCCAGCAGTGAAATAATAGACCGGTCGGGCACTGAAGCTTTCTTT

v_call: TRBV5-1
d_call: TRBD1
clone_size: -
j_call: TRBJ1-3
cdr3_aa: CASSLVSGQGAGNTIYF
cdr3_nt: TGCGCCAGCAGCTTGGTGAGCGGACAGGGCGCTGGAAACACCATATATTTT

v_call: TRBV4-1
d_call: TRBD2
clone_size: -
j_call: TRBJ2-2
cdr3_aa: CASSQAGTSAGELFF
cdr3_nt: TGCGCCAGCAGCCAAGCCGGGACTAGCGCCGGGGAGCTGTTTTTT

v_call: TRBV7-2
d_call: TRBD2
clone_size: -
j_call: TRBJ2-7
cdr3_aa: CASSLTAGAPYEQYF
cdr3_nt: TGTGCCAGCAGCTTAACAGCGGGGGCCCCCTACGAGCAGTACTTC